Below are 5 T cell receptor beta chains sequenced from a single sample in a study of blood T cell repertoires in COVID-19. The table came from immunoSEQ multiplex PCR; TCRdb's copy has only in-frame clones and leaves some out. This sample has 50,000 to 60,000 clones, with about 88% found just once. Sequenced: peripheral blood. The receptors derive from a man aged 55 to 70 with active COVID-19.

This clone was picked up a small number of times. The V call is TRBV5-1, the J call TRBJ2-3; 9 bases map to TRBD1. The CDR3 is 16 amino acids. Germline V gene sequence: CDR1 SGHRS, CDR2 YFSETQ. The junction had 3 bases not matched to a gene; V was cut back by 0 bases and J by 1 base. The CDR3 is CASSLGRTGGTDTQYF. The CDR3 DNA follows: TGCGCCAGCAGCTTGGGAAGGACAGGGGGCACAGATACGCAGTATTTT.

The J gene is TRBJ1-4, the V gene TRBV19; TRBD1 matches 8 bases. This CDR3 contains 15 residues. V dropped 4 bases and J dropped 4; count of bases not matched to a gene: 5. Germline CDR1 is LNHDA and CDR2 is SQIVND (reference sequence). In DNA form, the CDR3 reads TGTGCCAGTAGTACCGAACAGGGGGGTAATGAAAAACTGTTTTTT. This encodes CASSTEQGGNEKLFF.

This clone was seen a few times. The chain uses TRBV7-9 and TRBJ1-2; 8 bases agree with TRBD1. The CDR3 runs to 15 residues. CDR1 is SEHNR, CDR2 FQNEAQ, per germline (reference sequence). V dropped 3 bases and J dropped 6; count of bases not matched to a gene: 9. The CDR3 is CASSFPDRGGDGYTF. The CDR3 bases are TGTGCCAGCAGCTTCCCCGACAGGGGTGGGGATGGCTACACCTTC.

The V gene is TRBV3-1 (or the pseudogene TRBV3-2), the J gene TRBJ2-3; D not certain. Trimming took 1 base from V and 4 from J, leaving 12 bases between them. The CDR3 loop spans 15 amino acids. Germline-derived CDR1 and CDR2 are LGHDT and YNNKEL (reference sequence). The CDR3 reads CASSQASVRSDTQYF. The CDR3 DNA reads TGTGCCAGCAGCCAAGCGAGCGTCAGATCAGATACGCAGTATTTT.

This rearrangement joins TRBV7-3 to TRBJ2-1; 12 bases align to TRBD2. V shed 5 bases and J 4 bases; nucleotides not matched to a gene: 3. CDR3 length: 15 residues. The V gene's germline CDR1 is SGHTA and CDR2 FQGTGA. The chain's CDR3 is CASSNGLAGYNEQFF. The CDR3, as DNA: TGTGCCAGCAGCAACGGACTAGCGGGGTACAATGAGCAGTTCTTC.